These 6 T cell receptor beta chains came from one sample sequenced in a study of blood T cell repertoires in COVID-19. Clones were read by immunoSEQ multiplex PCR, and TCRdb kept only the in-frame ones, dropping some. The repertoire holds approximately 93,000 clones, with 80% to 90% as singletons. Source material: peripheral blood. The receptors come from a man aged 50 to 59 with COVID-19, enrolled during active disease.

J is TRBJ2-2 and V is TRBV9, with a tentative D call TRBD2 (6 bases). Deletions cut 0 bases from V and 8 bases from J, with 20 bases between. The CDR3 is 17 amino acids. Germline-derived CDR1 and CDR2 are SGDLS and YYNGEE. The CDR3, as DNA: TGTGCCAGCAGCGTAGCTCCCCTCGGTCGGCGGGGAGGGGAGCTGTTTTTT. Translated, it gives CASSVAPLGRRGGELFF. Combining the CDR3 with reference TRBV9 and TRBJ2-2 gives the whole variable domain DSGVTQTPKHLITATGQRVTLRCSPRSGDLSVYWYQQSLDQGLQFLIQYYNGEERAKGNILERFSAQQFPDLHSELNLSSLELGDSALYFCASSVAPLGRRGGELFFGEGSRLTVL.

The CDR3 region is CASSFGSSEQYF. The CDR3 DNA is TGTGCCAGCAGCTTCGGTAGTAGCGAGCAGTACTTC. The chain uses TRBV7-9 and TRBJ2-7; no clear D. The CDR3 loop spans 12 amino acids. CDR1 SEHNR and CDR2 FQNEAQ come from the germline V gene (reference sequence). V gave up 3 bases and J gave up 6 bases, with 9 bases separating them.

This chain connects TRBV16 to TRBJ2-1, with TRBD2 matching 10 bases. This CDR3 has 16 amino acids. After removal of 4 bases from V and 5 bases from J, the junction contained 8 bases not matched to a gene. Per germline, CDR1 KGHSY and CDR2 FQNENV. The CDR3: CASSPMDSGGNNEQFF. In DNA, the CDR3 is TGTGCCAGCAGCCCCATGGATAGCGGGGGGAACAATGAGCAGTTCTTC. Variable domain in full (rest from reference TRBV16 and TRBJ2-1): GEEVAQTPKHLVRGEGQKAKLYCAPIKGHSYVFWYQQVLKNEFKFLISFQNENVFDETGMPKERFSAKCLPNSPCSLEIQATKLEDSAVYFCASSPMDSGGNNEQFFGPGTRLTVL.

The rearrangement uses TRBV6-1 and TRBJ1-1; 8 nucleotides match TRBD1. The CDR3 consists of 16 residues. Germline lookup yields CDR1 MNHNS and CDR2 SASEGT. With 3 bases clipped from V and 5 bases from J, the junction kept 11 bases outside the gene matches. CDR3: CASSDLWRQGSTEAFF. CDR3 DNA sequence: TGTGCCAGCAGTGATTTGTGGAGACAGGGGTCGACTGAAGCTTTCTTT.

This clone occurred a few times. V gene TRBV4-3 combines with J gene TRBJ2-6; TRBD1 is a possible D gene (5 bases). Germline CDR1 reads LGHNA; CDR2 reads YSLEER. The CDR3 is 17 residues long. V lost 0 bases, J lost 0 bases, and 9 bases lay in between. The CDR3, as DNA: TGCGCCAGCAGCCAAGACGACAGCAGCTCTGGGGCCAACGTCCTGACTTTC. Translation gives CASSQDDSSSGANVLTF.

The chain employs TRBV3-1 (or the pseudogene TRBV3-2) and TRBJ2-2; TRBD1 aligns across 7 bases. Germline CDR1 LGHDT, CDR2 YNNKEL (reference sequence). This CDR3 has 14 residues. The V gene end was trimmed by 4 bases and the J gene end by 6 bases; junction bases not matched to a gene: 5. The CDR3 is CASSRRQGSGELFF. The CDR3 DNA sequence: TGTGCCAGCAGCCGCAGACAGGGATCCGGGGAGCTGTTTTTT.